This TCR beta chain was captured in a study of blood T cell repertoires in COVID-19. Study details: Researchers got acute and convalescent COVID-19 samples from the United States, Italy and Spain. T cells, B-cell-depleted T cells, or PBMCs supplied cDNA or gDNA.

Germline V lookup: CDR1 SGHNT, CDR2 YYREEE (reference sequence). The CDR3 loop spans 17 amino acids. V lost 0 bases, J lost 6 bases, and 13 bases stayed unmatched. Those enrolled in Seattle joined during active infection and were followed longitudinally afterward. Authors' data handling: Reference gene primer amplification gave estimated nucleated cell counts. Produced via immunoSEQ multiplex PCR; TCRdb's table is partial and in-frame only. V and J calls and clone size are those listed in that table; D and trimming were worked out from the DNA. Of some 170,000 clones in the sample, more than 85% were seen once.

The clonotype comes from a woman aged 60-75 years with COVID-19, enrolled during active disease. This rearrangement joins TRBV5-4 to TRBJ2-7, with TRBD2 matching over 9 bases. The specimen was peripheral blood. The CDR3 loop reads CASSLASSGIGLREQYF. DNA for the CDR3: TGTGCCAGCAGCTTGGCCTCTAGCGGGATAGGCCTCCGCGAGCAGTACTTC. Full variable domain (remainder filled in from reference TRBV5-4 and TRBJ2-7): ETGVTQSPTHLIKTRGQQVTLRCSSQSGHNTVSWYQQALGQGPQFIFQYYREEENGRGNFPPRFSGLQFPNYSSELNVNALELDDSALYLCASSLASSGIGLREQYFGPGTRLTVT.